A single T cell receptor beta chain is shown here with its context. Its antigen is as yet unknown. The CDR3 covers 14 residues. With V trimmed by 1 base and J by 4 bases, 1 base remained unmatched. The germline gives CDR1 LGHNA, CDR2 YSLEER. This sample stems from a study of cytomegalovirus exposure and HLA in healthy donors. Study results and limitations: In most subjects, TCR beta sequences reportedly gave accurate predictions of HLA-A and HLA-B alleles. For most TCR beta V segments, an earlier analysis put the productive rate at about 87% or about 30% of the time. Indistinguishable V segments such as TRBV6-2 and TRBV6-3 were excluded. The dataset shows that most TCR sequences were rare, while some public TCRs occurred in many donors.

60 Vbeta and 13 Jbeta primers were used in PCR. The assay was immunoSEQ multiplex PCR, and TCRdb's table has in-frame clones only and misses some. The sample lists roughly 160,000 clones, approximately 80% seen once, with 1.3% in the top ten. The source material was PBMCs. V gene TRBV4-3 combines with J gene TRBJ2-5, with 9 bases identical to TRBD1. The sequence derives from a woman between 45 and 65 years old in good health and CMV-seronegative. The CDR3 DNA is TGCGCCAGCAGCCAAGGGACAGGGGTAGAGACCCAGTACTTC. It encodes CASSQGTGVETQYF.